The clone carrying this T cell receptor (beta chain) was counted a few times. In the authors' methods: By means of reference gene primer amplification, nucleated cell counts were estimated. TCRdb keeps only in-frame clones here, not all; method: immunoSEQ multiplex PCR. The DNA was the basis for D and trimming; V, J and clone size are from that table. Of 75,000 to 100,000 clones listed, around 88% are singletons. These data are taken from a study of blood T cell repertoires in COVID-19. About the research overall: The study drew acute and convalescent COVID-19 samples from the United States, Italy and Spain. Sources were T cells, B-cell-depleted T cells, or PBMCs; the material itself was cDNA or gDNA.

Germline V gene sequence: CDR1 SGHRS, CDR2 YFSETQ. V was cut by 0 bases and J by 4 bases, with 5 bases left in between. The CDR3 covers 12 residues. The V and J genes are TRBV5-1 and TRBJ2-7; D is ambiguous. The sample consisted of peripheral blood. This clonotype was obtained from a man between 60 and 70 years old with acute or convalescent COVID-19. CDR3 region: CASSLDLYEQYF. CDR3 DNA: TGCGCCAGCAGCTTGGACCTATACGAGCAGTACTTC.